The sequence of this TCR beta chain was determined in a study of Ad26.COV2.S vaccination and SARS-CoV-2 variants (dated by TCRdb to about 2021). Context from the whole study: Vaccine-arm donors came from COV1001, a multicentre, randomized, double-blind, placebo-controlled phase I-IIa trial of Ad26.COV2.S in healthy adults. Ad26.COV2.S was administered intramuscularly at a dose of 5x10^10 or 1x10^11 viral particles, either as one shot or as two shots given 56 days apart. TCRbeta repertoire sequencing served as the tool for gauging how specific and how broad the SARS-CoV-2-reactive T cell receptors were following Ad26.COV2.S vaccination. The TCR-sequenced set comprised roughly 30 samples: some 19 Ad26.COV2.S vaccine recipients, 5 placebo recipients and 8 SARS-CoV-2 convalescent individuals. Participants in the trial were split at random into five groups of five each, receiving low-dose or high-dose Ad26.COV2.S once or twice, or else placebo on both occasions. Blinding of investigators to trial group allocation was maintained during experiments and outcome assessment.

Points on this clone: Its antigen specificity is not known. Base qualities are not at hand, and no much larger clone is one base apart.

Beyond this particular receptor, the publication reports: It was noted by the authors that total T cell responses may have been underestimated by the TCR breadth and depth analyses. The study was not powered to compare responses between vaccine doses or regimens. Higher spike-specific TCR breadth was observed in Ad26.COV2.S recipients than in placebo recipients (P = 0.0014). After vaccination, substantial breadth of spike-specific CD8+ and CD4+ T cell responses was reported. Vaccine and placebo recipients had similar non-spike TCR breadth, a finding consistent with the vaccine containing only spike.

Reading the label with the study, this specimen's treatment or condition is: some 19 received Ad26.COV2.S at low or high dose, single or two shots; five or six received placebo; per-sample allocation not given. For vaccine and placebo recipients, the sequenced repertoires came from samples collected on day 63 after the first injection. In Cohort 1b, some 25 adults aged 18-55 years were enrolled at a single site in Boston, USA, between 29 July and 7 August 2020. Ad26.COV2.S was a replication-incompetent adenovirus type 26 vector that expressed a prefusion-stabilized SARS-CoV-2 spike protein derived from the original Wuhan strain. The immunoSEQ Assay was the method used to sequence TCRbeta CDR3 regions. After extraction, genomic DNA underwent amplification by bias-controlled multiplex PCR, followed by high-throughput sequencing. The paper's processing steps were these. To quantify the absolute abundance of each unique TCRbeta CDR3 region, sequences were collapsed and filtered. Usable DNA was measured by amplifying reference genes present in all nucleated cells, and TCRbeta template counts were normalized to that usable DNA to estimate T cell fraction. Repertoire TCRs were annotated as SARS-CoV-2-specific when V gene, CDR3 amino acid sequence and J gene were exactly matched to a known reactive TCR set. MIRA supplied the reference SARS-CoV-2 TCR set, which was filtered for enrichment in COVID-19-positive ImmuneCODE repertoires so that public or cross-reactive TCRs were removed. Drawing on the MIRA antigens, annotated TCRs were analysed further at the level of specific ORF or position within ORF. Breadth was defined as annotated unique rearrangements over total unique productive rearrangements; depth was the summed frequency of those rearrangements. Two-sided Wilcoxon rank-sum tests were applied when comparing TCR breadth between groups. In its TCRdb copy, this immuneACCESS table keeps in-frame sequences only and misses some clones. Where compared with another copy, unresolved V genes explain less than half of these, and the others have no known cause. The V and J calls and clone size are taken from that table; D and trimming were inferred from the DNA. The table for this sample lists hundreds of thousands of clones; 80% to 90% of them were counted only once. Clones ranked in the top ten supply about 3.5% of the sample.

This clonotype was obtained from a person aged 18-60 years who received the Ad26.COV2.S COVID-19 vaccine or a placebo. This specimen consisted of peripheral blood, obtained in a trial of Ad26.COV2.S vaccine versus placebo.

CDR3 sequence: CASSQDWGRPNYGYTF. DNA sequence: TGCGCCAGCAGCCAAGATTGGGGCAGACCTAACTATGGCTACACCTTC. The sequence joins TRBV4-3 to TRBJ1-2; matching of 5 bases hints at TRBD1 as the D gene. Counted from cysteine to phenylalanine, this CDR3 has 16 amino acids. Only CDR3 DNA remains: 48 bases, in frame from the first base. Cut back by 0 bases and 0 bases, the V and J ends lie 11 bases apart. The germline V gene sets CDR1 to LGHNA and CDR2 to YSLEER.